The text below deals with one T cell receptor (beta chain). Its binding antigen is unknown. No much larger clone exists at a distance of one base, and base qualities are not known. This sample was taken from a study of beta chain features in type 1 diabetes (dated by TCRdb to between 2018 and 2020). For context, the study as a whole: Patients and healthy donors did not differ in mean age, gender distribution, total cell number or subset yield. A total of some 110 million sorted cells were examined across all samples, and the number of cells per subset was strongly correlated with RNA yield. In the study, recently diagnosed type 1 diabetes patients and matched healthy donors were compared on the TCRB repertoires of their sorted circulating CD4+ T cell subsets. Whereas all 28 donors provided naive and central memory subsets, regulatory and stem cell-like memory subsets were isolated from just 8 patients and about eight healthy donors. Overall study outcomes, separate from this receptor: Because cDNA rather than genomic DNA was sequenced, highly expressing activated cells could have been over-represented, although no difference in activation and CD3 levels was found between groups. Naive, central memory and regulatory TCRB repertoires appeared to be more similar among patients than among healthy donors. PCR may preferentially amplify shorter templates, but because patient and control samples were amplified and corrected together, any resulting skew would affect both groups equally. Patients with type 1 diabetes made fewer insertions and deleted more nucleotides at VDJ recombination sites, implying thymic rearrangement abnormalities. HLA sub-analyses involved small numbers of individuals, so any influence of HLA type on TCRB rearrangement remained unresolved. A moderate but significant shortening of TCRB CDR3 length was observed in type 1 diabetes patients in all four CD4+ subsets.

The CDR1 and CDR2 encoded by the germline V gene (reference sequence) are SGHNT and YYREEE. V trim: 4 bases; J trim: 8 bases; unmatched bases: 9. The CDR3 spans 15 residues, from the cysteine through the phenylalanine. The DNA shown is the 45-base CDR3, in frame from base 1. From each donor, a single peripheral blood sample of 100 to 150 mL on average was drawn into heparinised tubes. A BD FACSAria II and a panel including CD45RO, CCR7, CD25, CD127, CD95 and CD27 were used to sort naive, central memory, regulatory and stem cell-like memory CD4+ T cells. Every sorted population had a purity above 95%. PBMCs were isolated right away by Lymphoprep density gradient centrifugation and were stained directly, without culture. So that batch effects would be minimized, each experiment stained and sorted samples in pairs, pairing one healthy donor with one patient. All of the isolated RNA was reverse transcribed with the High Capacity cDNA Reverse Transcription Kit, so expressed TCRB transcripts were sequenced. Deep immunoSEQ sequencing was performed on naive, central memory and regulatory T cell samples, with an average of roughly 3.3 million total reads per sample. Sorted cells were lysed in RLT buffer, and RNA was extracted using DNase-treated RNeasy Micro or Mini kits according to cell number. Each cell subset was processed separately to prevent cross-contamination, with patient and healthy donor samples processed together. TCRB sequences were amplified from cDNA with the immunoSEQ multiplex PCR, producing 87-bp fragments spanning the CDR3 region. Sequencing of the amplicons was performed on the Illumina HiSeq platform. Turning to the authors' computational methods: PCR bias was corrected computationally using synthetic template baselines, and reads within Hamming distance 2 were collapsed, with unmergeable singletons discarded. Reads were aligned against IMGT to assign V, D and J genes, CDR3 length and insertions or deletions at six rearrangement sites. Within each subset, clonotype counts were normalized to sorted cell number, and only after that were true diversity and Gini coefficients computed with the tcR R package. The overlap coefficient, calculated on TCRB nucleotide sequences, was used to quantify repertoire sharing. The immuneACCESS repertoire file appears here via TCRdb, limited to in-frame rearrangements. These files lack a portion of the clones; in checked studies, under half of the deficit traces to unresolved V genes, and the cause of the others is not known. V and J calls and clone size follow that table, whereas D and trimming were derived from the DNA. For this sample the table gives about 180,000 clones, of which 7% to 9% were detected only once. Clones ranked in the top ten supply roughly 0.46% of the sample.

Sequencing was carried out using central memory CD4+ T cells from blood. Recombination joined TRBV5-4 with TRBJ1-4; the central 9 bases match TRBD1. The receptor was derived from a man aged 18 to 30 with type 1 diabetes. In nucleotides, the sequence is TGTGCCAGCAGCGACCAACAGGGGGCGGGGGAAAAACTGTTTTTT. Translated, it reads CASSDQQGAGEKLFF.